This T cell receptor (beta chain) was sequenced for a study of cytomegalovirus exposure and HLA in healthy donors. V lost 0 bases, J lost 4 bases, and 9 bases stayed unmatched. The germline V gene has CDR1 SGDLS and CDR2 YYNGEE. The CDR3 loop spans 17 amino acids. PCR involved 60 Vbeta and 13 Jbeta primers. Generated by immunoSEQ multiplex PCR, the TCRdb table keeps only in-frame clones and is missing some. The data contain about 150,000 clones, around 70% of them singletons. Sequenced: PBMCs. This rearrangement joins TRBV9 to TRBJ2-2; TRBD2 aligns across 7 bases. The clonotype comes from a man between 35 and 55 years old in good health and CMV-seronegative. The CDR3 DNA sequence: TGTGCCAGCAGCGTAGAGGTTTTGGGGGGGACCACCGGGGAGCTGTTTTTT. Amino acid sequence: CASSVEVLGGTTGELFF.